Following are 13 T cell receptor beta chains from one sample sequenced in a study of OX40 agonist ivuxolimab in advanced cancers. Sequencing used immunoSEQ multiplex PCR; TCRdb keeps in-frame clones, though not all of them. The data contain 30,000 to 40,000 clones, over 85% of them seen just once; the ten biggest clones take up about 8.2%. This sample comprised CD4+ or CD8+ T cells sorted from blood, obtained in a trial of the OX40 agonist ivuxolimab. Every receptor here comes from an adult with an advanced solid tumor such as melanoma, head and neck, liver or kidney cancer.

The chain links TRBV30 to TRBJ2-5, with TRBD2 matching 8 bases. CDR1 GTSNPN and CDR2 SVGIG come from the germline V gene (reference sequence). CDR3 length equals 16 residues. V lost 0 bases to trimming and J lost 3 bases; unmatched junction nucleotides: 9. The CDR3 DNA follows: TGTGCCTGGAGTGTACCCTCGGGAGGGCCTAAAGAGACCCAGTACTTC. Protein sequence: CAWSVPSGGPKETQYF.

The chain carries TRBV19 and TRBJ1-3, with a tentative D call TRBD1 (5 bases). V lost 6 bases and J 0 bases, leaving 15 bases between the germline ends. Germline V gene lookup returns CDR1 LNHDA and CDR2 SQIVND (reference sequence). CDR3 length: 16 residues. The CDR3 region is CASRQGRANSGNTIYF. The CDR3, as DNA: TGTGCCAGTAGGCAGGGCAGGGCAAACTCTGGAAACACCATATATTTT.

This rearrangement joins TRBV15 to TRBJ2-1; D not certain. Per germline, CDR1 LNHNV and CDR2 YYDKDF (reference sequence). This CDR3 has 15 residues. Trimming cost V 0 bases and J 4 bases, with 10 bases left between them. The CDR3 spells CATSREIGVYNEQFF. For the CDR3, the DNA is TGTGCCACCAGCAGAGAAATTGGGGTTTACAATGAGCAGTTCTTC.

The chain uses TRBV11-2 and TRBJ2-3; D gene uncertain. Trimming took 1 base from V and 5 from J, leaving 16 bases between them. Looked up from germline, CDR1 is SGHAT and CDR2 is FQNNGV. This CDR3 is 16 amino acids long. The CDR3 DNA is TGTGCCAGCAGCTTAGGATCCTTGGCAGGTCGAGATACGCAGTATTTT. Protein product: CASSLGSLAGRDTQYF.

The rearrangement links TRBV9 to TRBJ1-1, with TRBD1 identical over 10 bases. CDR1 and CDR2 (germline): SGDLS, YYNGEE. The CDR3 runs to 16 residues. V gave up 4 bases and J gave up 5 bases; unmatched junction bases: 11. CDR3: CASSLEAGDRGTEAFF. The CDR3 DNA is TGTGCCAGCAGCTTGGAGGCTGGGGACAGGGGAACTGAAGCTTTCTTT. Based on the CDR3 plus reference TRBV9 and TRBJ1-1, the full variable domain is DSGVTQTPKHLITATGQRVTLRCSPRSGDLSVYWYQQSLDQGLQFLIQYYNGEERAKGNILERFSAQQFPDLHSELNLSSLELGDSALYFCASSLEAGDRGTEAFFGQGTRLTVV.

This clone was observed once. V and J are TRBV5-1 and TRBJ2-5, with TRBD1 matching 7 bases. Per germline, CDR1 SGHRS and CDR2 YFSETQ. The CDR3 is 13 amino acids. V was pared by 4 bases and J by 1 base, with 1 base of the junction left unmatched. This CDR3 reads CASSRDSQETQYF. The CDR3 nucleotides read TGCGCCAGCAGCCGGGACAGCCAAGAGACCCAGTACTTC. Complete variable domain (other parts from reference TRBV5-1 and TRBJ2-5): KAGVTQTPRYLIKTRGQQVTLSCSPISGHRSVSWYQQTPGQGLQFLFEYFSETQRNKGNFPGRFSGRQFSNSRSEMNVSTLELGDSALYLCASSRDSQETQYFGPGTRLLVL.

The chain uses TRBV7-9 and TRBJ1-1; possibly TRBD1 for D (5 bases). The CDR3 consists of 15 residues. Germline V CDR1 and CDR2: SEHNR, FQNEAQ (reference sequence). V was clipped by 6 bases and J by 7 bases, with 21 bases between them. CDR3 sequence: CASRPGFSPHDEAFF. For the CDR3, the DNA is TGTGCCAGCAGGCCAGGGTTCAGTCCCCATGATGAAGCTTTCTTT.

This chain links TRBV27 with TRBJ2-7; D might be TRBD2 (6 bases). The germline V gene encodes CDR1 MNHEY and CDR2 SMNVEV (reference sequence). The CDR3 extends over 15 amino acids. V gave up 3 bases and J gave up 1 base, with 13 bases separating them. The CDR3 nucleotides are TGTGCCAGCAGTTTGTCTGGCGGGGCGTCCTACGAGCAGTACTTC. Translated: CASSLSGGASYEQYF.

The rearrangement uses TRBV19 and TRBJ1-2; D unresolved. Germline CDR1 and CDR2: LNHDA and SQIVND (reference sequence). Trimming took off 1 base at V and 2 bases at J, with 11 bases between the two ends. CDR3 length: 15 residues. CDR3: CASSIGARGNYGYTF. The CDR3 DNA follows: TGTGCCAGTAGTATAGGAGCCCGGGGAAACTATGGCTACACCTTC.

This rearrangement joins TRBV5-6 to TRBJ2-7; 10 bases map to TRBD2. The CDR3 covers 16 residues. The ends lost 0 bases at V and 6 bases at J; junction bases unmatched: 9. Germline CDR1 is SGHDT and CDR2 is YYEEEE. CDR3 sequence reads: CASSLARGLAFTEQYF. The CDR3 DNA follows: TGTGCCAGCAGCTTGGCGCGGGGACTAGCGTTTACCGAGCAGTACTTC.

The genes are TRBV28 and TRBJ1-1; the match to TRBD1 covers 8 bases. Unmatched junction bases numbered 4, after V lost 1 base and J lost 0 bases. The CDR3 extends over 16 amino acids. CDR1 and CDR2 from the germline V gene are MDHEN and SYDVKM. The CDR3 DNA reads TGTGCCAGCAGTTTATCCCAGGGGGCCATGAACACTGAAGCTTTCTTT. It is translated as CASSLSQGAMNTEAFF.

CDR3 sequence: CASSAESGPYNEQFF. CDR3 nucleotides: TGTGCCAGCAGCGCTGAGAGCGGGCCTTACAATGAGCAGTTCTTC. V gene TRBV5-4 combines with J gene TRBJ2-1, with D possibly being TRBD2 (6 bases). This CDR3 is built from 15 residues. Germline assignment: CDR1 SGHNT and CDR2 YYREEE (reference sequence). V was cut by 4 bases and J by 4 bases, with 15 bases left in between.

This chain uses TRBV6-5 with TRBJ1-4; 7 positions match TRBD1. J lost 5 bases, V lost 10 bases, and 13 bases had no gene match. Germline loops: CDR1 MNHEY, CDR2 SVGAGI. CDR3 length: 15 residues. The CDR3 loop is CATSRPGQTNEKLFF. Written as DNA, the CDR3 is TGTGCCACTTCTCGGCCGGGACAGACGAATGAAAAACTGTTTTTT.